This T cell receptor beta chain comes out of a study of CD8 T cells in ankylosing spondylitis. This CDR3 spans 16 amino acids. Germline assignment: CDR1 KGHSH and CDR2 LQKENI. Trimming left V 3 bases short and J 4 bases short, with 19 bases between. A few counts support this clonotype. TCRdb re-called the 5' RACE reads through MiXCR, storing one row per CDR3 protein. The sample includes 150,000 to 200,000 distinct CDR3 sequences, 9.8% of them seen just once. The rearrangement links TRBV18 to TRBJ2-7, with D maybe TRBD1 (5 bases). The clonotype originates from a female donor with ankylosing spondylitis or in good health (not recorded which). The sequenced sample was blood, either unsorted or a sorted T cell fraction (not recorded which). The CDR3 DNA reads TGTGCCAGCTCACCTCTGGGCAGGGAAAAGATTTACGAGCAGTACTTC. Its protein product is CASSPLGREKIYEQYF.